This TCR beta chain was observed in a study of human T cells and chemical hapten exposure. This clonotype was observed at least ten times. Its antigen is unknown. The junction had 10 bases not matched to a gene; V was cut back by 5 bases and J by 0 bases. The CDR3 sequence is 16 residues long. In germline, CDR1 is SEHNR, CDR2 FQNEAQ (reference sequence). Time point defined: patch test 1, 2 weeks after DPC sensitization. Treatment: therapeutic diphenylcyclopropenone sensitization with weekly scalp DPC. Blood collection happened ahead of applying each patch test. Broader study findings: Alopecia affected the donors, so their immune response may differ from healthy people's. Expanded TCRs were compared with controls, and the expanded TCRs formed significantly more large CDR3 similarity clusters.

TCRdb analysed the RACE reads with MiXCR anew, one entry per CDR3 protein. The repertoire consists of roughly 120,000 distinct CDR3 sequences, with about 12% occurring once and the leading ten covering about 1.4%. The specimen was whole blood, collected in connection with sensitization to the hapten diphenylcyclopropenone (DPC). The sequence derives from a woman in her 50s with alopecia areata. Some clones in this sample may be carry-over from other donors' samples. The J gene is TRBJ2-7, the V gene TRBV7-9; 7 bases fit TRBD1. DNA for the CDR3: TGTGCCAGCAGCCAAACCCGGGACAGCTACTCCTACGAGCAGTACTTC. This translates into CASSQTRDSYSYEQYF.